This T cell receptor beta chain was captured in a study of blood T cell repertoires in COVID-19. Looking at the study overall: The United States, Italy and Spain supplied acute and convalescent COVID-19 samples. PBMCs, B-cell-depleted T cells, or T cells were the source of the cDNA or gDNA that made up the material.

TCRdb's table, derived via immunoSEQ multiplex PCR, lists solely in-frame clones and lacks some. The repertoire has tens of thousands of clones, around 87% of them found once; the top ten carry around 2.5%. The sample consisted of peripheral blood. This sequence was found in a man between 45 and 60 years old with acute or convalescent COVID-19.

The CDR3 bases are TGTGCCAGCAGCCGTATAGCGGGAGTCTACAATGAGCAGTTCTTC. It translates to CASSRIAGVYNEQFF. This sequence joins TRBV11-2 and TRBJ2-1, with 9 nucleotides matching TRBD2. V dropped 5 bases and J dropped 3; count of bases not matched to a gene: 5. Germline V lookup: CDR1 SGHAT, CDR2 FQNNGV. The CDR3 totals 15 residues.